These T cell receptor beta chains were read from a single sample in a study of cytomegalovirus exposure and HLA in healthy donors. The assay was immunoSEQ multiplex PCR, and TCRdb's table has in-frame clones only and misses some. The table lists 150,000 to 200,000 clones, about four fifths of them singletons, with about 1.6% in the top ten. The material sequenced was PBMCs. Receptor source: a man aged 40-49 years in good health and CMV-seronegative. CDR3s include the opening cysteine and the closing phenylalanine or tryptophan. The D gene is left open where the match is weak. The size field is filled for only some rows; it gives once, few, many or a size class.

d_gene: TRBD1; v_gene: TRBV6-5; j_gene: TRBJ2-2; abundance: NA; CDR3aa: CASSYQGDTGELFF; CDR3nt: TGTGCCAGCAGTTACCAGGGGGACACCGGGGAGCTGTTTTTT
d_gene: TRBD1; v_gene: TRBV29-1; j_gene: TRBJ2-7; abundance: once; CDR3aa: CSTRNDRVGSYEQYF; CDR3nt: TGCAGCACACGGAATGACAGGGTCGGATCCTACGAGCAGTACTTC
d_gene: NA; v_gene: TRBV28; j_gene: TRBJ1-3; abundance: NA; CDR3aa: CASSSPAGRSNTIYF; CDR3nt: TGTGCCAGCAGTTCCCCGGCGGGTCGTTCAAACACCATATATTTT
d_gene: TRBD2; v_gene: TRBV4-3; j_gene: TRBJ2-1; abundance: NA; CDR3aa: CASSIRLAGDRAEQFF; CDR3nt: TGCGCCAGCAGCATCCGACTAGCGGGGGACCGGGCTGAGCAGTTCTTC
d_gene: TRBD1; v_gene: TRBV19; j_gene: TRBJ1-2; abundance: NA; CDR3aa: CASSVRDRAPRNYGYTF; CDR3nt: TGTGCCAGTAGTGTCCGGGACAGGGCCCCGCGGAACTATGGCTACACCTTC
d_gene: NA; v_gene: TRBV6-1; j_gene: TRBJ2-3; abundance: NA; CDR3aa: CASLTGNTFTDTQYF; CDR3nt: TGTGCCAGCCTCACAGGGAACACTTTCACAGATACGCAGTATTTT
d_gene: NA; v_gene: TRBV5-1; j_gene: TRBJ1-3; abundance: NA; CDR3aa: CASSLAGSRYGNTIYF; CDR3nt: TGCGCCAGCAGCTTGGCGGGGTCAAGATACGGAAACACCATATATTTT
d_gene: TRBD1; v_gene: TRBV5-3; j_gene: TRBJ2-2; abundance: NA; CDR3aa: CARRQNRGWYTGELFF; CDR3nt: TGTGCCAGAAGGCAGAACAGGGGCTGGTACACCGGGGAGCTGTTTTTT
d_gene: TRBD2; v_gene: TRBV7-3; j_gene: TRBJ2-5; abundance: NA; CDR3aa: CASSFTSGGQETQYF; CDR3nt: TGTGCCAGCAGCTTTACTAGCGGGGGTCAAGAGACCCAGTACTTC
d_gene: TRBD2; v_gene: TRBV18; j_gene: TRBJ2-7; abundance: NA; CDR3aa: CASSPPASGTYEQYF; CDR3nt: TGTGCCAGCTCACCACCGGCTAGCGGTACCTACGAGCAGTACTTC
d_gene: TRBD2; v_gene: TRBV4-2; j_gene: TRBJ2-2; abundance: once; CDR3aa: CASSPGGGPAGELFF; CDR3nt: TGTGCCAGCAGCCCTGGCGGGGGGCCGGCCGGGGAGCTGTTTTTT
d_gene: TRBD2; v_gene: TRBV7-8; j_gene: TRBJ2-2; abundance: NA; CDR3aa: CASSLGLAGGGGGELFF; CDR3nt: TGTGCCAGCAGCTTAGGACTAGCGGGAGGTGGAGGCGGGGAGCTGTTTTTT
d_gene: NA; v_gene: TRBV19; j_gene: TRBJ1-3; abundance: NA; CDR3aa: CASQDSLIGGNTIYF; CDR3nt: TGTGCCAGTCAAGACAGCTTAATAGGTGGAAACACCATATATTTT
d_gene: NA; v_gene: TRBV28; j_gene: TRBJ1-2; abundance: NA; CDR3aa: CASRTQGFLYGYTF; CDR3nt: TGTGCCAGCAGGACACAGGGCTTCCTTTATGGCTACACCTTC
d_gene: TRBD2; v_gene: TRBV2; j_gene: TRBJ2-1; abundance: NA; CDR3aa: CASSQGLAINEQFF; CDR3nt: TGTGCCAGCAGTCAGGGACTAGCGATCAATGAGCAGTTCTTC
d_gene: TRBD2; v_gene: TRBV5-1; j_gene: TRBJ2-1; abundance: few; CDR3aa: CASKTSGEYNEQFF; CDR3nt: TGCGCCAGCAAGACTAGCGGAGAGTACAATGAGCAGTTCTTC
d_gene: TRBD2; v_gene: TRBV2; j_gene: TRBJ2-1; abundance: NA; CDR3aa: CASSERGGRYNEQFF; CDR3nt: TGTGCCAGCAGTGAACGGGGGGGGCGGTACAATGAGCAGTTCTTC
d_gene: TRBD2; v_gene: TRBV7-9; j_gene: TRBJ2-7; abundance: NA; CDR3aa: CASSLVRGGPYEQYF; CDR3nt: TGTGCCAGCAGCTTAGTACGCGGGGGGCCGTACGAGCAGTACTTC
d_gene: TRBD2; v_gene: TRBV5-1; j_gene: TRBJ2-1; abundance: NA; CDR3aa: CASSLVLAGGPYNEQFF; CDR3nt: TGCGCCAGCAGCTTGGTTCTAGCGGGAGGACCCTACAATGAGCAGTTCTTC
d_gene: TRBD1; v_gene: TRBV6-5; j_gene: TRBJ2-3; abundance: NA; CDR3aa: CASSLDRGQDTQYF; CDR3nt: TGTGCCAGCAGTCTGGACAGGGGGCAGGATACGCAGTATTTT
d_gene: TRBD2; v_gene: TRBV7-3; j_gene: TRBJ2-3; abundance: once; CDR3aa: CASSPYGGVGGDTQYF; CDR3nt: TGTGCCAGCAGTCCCTACGGGGGGGTGGGTGGAGATACGCAGTATTTT
d_gene: NA; v_gene: TRBV7-9; j_gene: TRBJ2-7; abundance: NA; CDR3aa: CASSMTDSYEQYF; CDR3nt: TGTGCCAGCAGCATGACAGATTCCTACGAGCAGTACTTC
d_gene: NA; v_gene: TRBV11-2; j_gene: TRBJ2-4; abundance: NA; CDR3aa: CASSSYTGSNIQYF; CDR3nt: TGTGCCAGCAGTTCATACACAGGGTCAAACATTCAGTACTTC
d_gene: NA; v_gene: TRBV5-1; j_gene: TRBJ2-7; abundance: NA; CDR3aa: CASSLSQGSSYEQYF; CDR3nt: TGCGCCAGCAGCTTGAGTCAGGGCTCTTCCTACGAGCAGTACTTC
d_gene: TRBD2; v_gene: TRBV4-2; j_gene: TRBJ2-2; abundance: NA; CDR3aa: CASSSSGTNTGELFF; CDR3nt: TGTGCCAGCAGCTCTAGCGGGACCAACACCGGGGAGCTGTTTTTT
d_gene: NA; v_gene: TRBV11-2; j_gene: TRBJ2-7; abundance: NA; CDR3aa: CASSISGGTPYEQYF; CDR3nt: TGTGCCAGCAGCATTTCAGGAGGGACGCCCTACGAGCAGTACTTC
d_gene: TRBD2; v_gene: TRBV4-3; j_gene: TRBJ2-1; abundance: NA; CDR3aa: CASSQEWTSGGVYNEQLF; CDR3nt: TGCGCCAGCAGCCAAGAATGGACTAGCGGGGGGGTATACAATGAGCAGCTCTTC
d_gene: NA; v_gene: TRBV7-2; j_gene: TRBJ2-5; abundance: NA; CDR3aa: CASSLISGSQETQYF; CDR3nt: TGTGCCAGCAGCTTGATTAGTGGGAGCCAAGAGACCCAGTACTTC
d_gene: TRBD1; v_gene: TRBV5-1; j_gene: TRBJ2-7; abundance: NA; CDR3aa: CASSFAGGQGAYEQYF; CDR3nt: TGCGCCAGCAGCTTCGCGGGGGGACAGGGGGCTTACGAGCAGTACTTC
d_gene: TRBD1; v_gene: TRBV7-2; j_gene: TRBJ1-4; abundance: NA; CDR3aa: CASTRQGSNEKLFF; CDR3nt: TGTGCCAGCACCCGACAGGGGTCTAATGAAAAACTGTTTTTT
d_gene: TRBD2; v_gene: TRBV27; j_gene: TRBJ2-1; abundance: NA; CDR3aa: CASSPRTSGRAGGEQFF; CDR3nt: TGTGCCAGCAGTCCCCGGACTAGCGGGAGGGCCGGTGGTGAGCAGTTCTTC
d_gene: NA; v_gene: TRBV28; j_gene: TRBJ2-7; abundance: NA; CDR3aa: CASSFPSSYEQYF; CDR3nt: TGTGCCAGCAGTTTTCCGTCCTCCTACGAGCAGTACTTC
d_gene: NA; v_gene: TRBV7-9; j_gene: TRBJ2-1; abundance: few; CDR3aa: CASSWGEWNEQFF; CDR3nt: TGTGCCAGCAGCTGGGGGGAATGGAATGAGCAGTTCTTC
d_gene: TRBD2; v_gene: TRBV15; j_gene: TRBJ2-3; abundance: NA; CDR3aa: CATRGGWTDTQYF; CDR3nt: TGTGCCACCAGGGGGGGGTGGACAGATACGCAGTATTTT
d_gene: TRBD2; v_gene: TRBV29-1; j_gene: TRBJ2-3; abundance: NA; CDR3aa: CSAPGLAASTDTQYF; CDR3nt: TGCAGCGCCCCGGGACTAGCGGCTAGCACAGATACGCAGTATTTT
d_gene: TRBD1; v_gene: TRBV19; j_gene: TRBJ1-5; abundance: NA; CDR3aa: CASRGQAFNQPQHF; CDR3nt: TGTGCCAGTCGAGGACAGGCGTTCAATCAGCCCCAGCATTTT
d_gene: NA; v_gene: TRBV6-6; j_gene: TRBJ1-1; abundance: few; CDR3aa: CASSYSTGTEAFF; CDR3nt: TGTGCCAGCAGTTACTCGACTGGGACTGAAGCTTTCTTT
d_gene: NA; v_gene: TRBV28; j_gene: TRBJ1-1; abundance: NA; CDR3aa: CASRQGGGYTEAFF; CDR3nt: TGTGCCAGCAGGCAGGGAGGGGGATACACTGAAGCTTTCTTT
d_gene: TRBD1; v_gene: TRBV6-5; j_gene: TRBJ2-2; abundance: few; CDR3aa: CASSRQGRAGELFF; CDR3nt: TGTGCCAGCAGTCGACAGGGCAGGGCCGGGGAGCTGTTTTTT
d_gene: NA; v_gene: TRBV28; j_gene: TRBJ2-7; abundance: NA; CDR3aa: CASMTREREQYF; CDR3nt: TGTGCCAGCATGACGAGGGAAAGGGAGCAGTACTTC